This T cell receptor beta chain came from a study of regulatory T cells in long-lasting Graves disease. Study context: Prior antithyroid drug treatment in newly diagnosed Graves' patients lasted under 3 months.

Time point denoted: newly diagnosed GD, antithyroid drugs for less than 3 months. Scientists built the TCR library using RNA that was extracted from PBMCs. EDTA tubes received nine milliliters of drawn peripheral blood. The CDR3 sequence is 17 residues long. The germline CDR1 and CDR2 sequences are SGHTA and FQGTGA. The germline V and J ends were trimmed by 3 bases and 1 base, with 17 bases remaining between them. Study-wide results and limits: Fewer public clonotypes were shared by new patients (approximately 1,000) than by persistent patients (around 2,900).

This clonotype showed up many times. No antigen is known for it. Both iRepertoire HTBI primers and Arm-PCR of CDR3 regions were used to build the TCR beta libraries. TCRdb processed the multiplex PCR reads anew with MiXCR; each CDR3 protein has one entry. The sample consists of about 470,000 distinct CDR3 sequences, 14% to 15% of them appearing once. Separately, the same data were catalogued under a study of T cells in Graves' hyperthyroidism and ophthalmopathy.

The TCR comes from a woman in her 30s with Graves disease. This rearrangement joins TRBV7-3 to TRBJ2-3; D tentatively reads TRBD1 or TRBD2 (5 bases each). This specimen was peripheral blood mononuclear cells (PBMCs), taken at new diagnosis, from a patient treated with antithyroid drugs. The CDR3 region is CASSFAGPGGGTDTQYF. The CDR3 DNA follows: TGTGCCAGCAGCTTCGCTGGACCTGGGGGTGGCACAGATACGCAGTATTTT.